The 30 T cell receptor beta chains in this list originate from one sample, sequenced in a study of T cell clusters in autoimmune cytopenias. TRB amplification used approximately 250 ng of peripheral blood genomic DNA. TRB rearrangements were amplified by touch-down multiplex PCR with mixed TRB-A/B primers. Reprocessing the multiplex PCR reads, TCRdb reports a single entry for every CDR3 protein and omits DNA. The specimen's table records approximately 6,600 distinct CDR3 sequences. The sequenced material came from peripheral blood. Every receptor here comes from a human donor with an autoimmune cytopenia or autoimmune hepatitis (not recorded which).

Judged by frequency, this clonotype is medium-sized. The chain has TRBV6-2 or TRBV6-3 and TRBJ1-1. The CDR3 has 15 residues. The V gene's germline CDR1 is MNHEY and CDR2 SVGEGT. The CDR3 loop is CASSYSRDLNTEAFF.

This clonotype ranks as medium-sized (0.01 to 0.1%) in terms of frequency. V usage is TRBV19 and J usage is TRBJ1-6; TCRdb names TRBD1, which stays unverified in the absence of DNA. Germline-derived CDR1 and CDR2 are LNHDA and SQIVND (reference sequence). The CDR3 is made up of 15 amino acids. The CDR3 here is CASSSTGNYNSPLHF. Supplemented by reference TRBV19 and TRBJ1-6, the full variable domain reads DGGITQSPKYLFRKEGQNVTLSCEQNLNHDAMYWYRQDPGQGLRLIYYSQIVNDFQKGDIAEGYSVSREKKESFPLTVTSAQKNPTAFYLCASSSTGNYNSPLHFGNGTRLTVT.

This clonotype is called medium-sized based on its frequency. CDR3 sequence: CASSTSGFSTDTQYF. V gene TRBV5-1 combines with J gene TRBJ2-3; TCRdb selects TRBD2, and the lack of DNA leaves this call unchecked. Germline assignment: CDR1 SGHRS and CDR2 YFSETQ. The CDR3 length is 15 residues. Based on the CDR3 plus reference TRBV5-1 and TRBJ2-3, the full variable domain is KAGVTQTPRYLIKTRGQQVTLSCSPISGHRSVSWYQQTPGQGLQFLFEYFSETQRNKGNFPGRFSGRQFSNSRSEMNVSTLELGDSALYLCASSTSGFSTDTQYFGPGTRLTVL.

V usage is TRBV5-1 and J usage is TRBJ2-5; checking the TCRdb D call of TRBD1 is not possible without DNA. CDR3 size: 17 residues. CDR1 and CDR2 from the germline V gene are SGHRS and YFSETQ. The CDR3 loop is CASSLVPWTGELETQYF.

The chain recombines TRBV6-2 or TRBV6-3 with TRBJ1-5; TCRdb calls TRBD1, which cannot be checked without DNA. In germline, CDR1 is MNHEY, CDR2 SVGEGT. The CDR3 contains 15 residues. CDR3 in amino acids: CASSHGTGNNQPQHF.

V usage is TRBV11-2 and J usage is TRBJ2-3; TCRdb's assignment of TRBD1 cannot be checked, as there is no DNA. This CDR3 spans 14 amino acids. CDR1 is SGHAT, CDR2 FQNNGV, per germline. The chain's CDR3 is CASSPVGLRDTQYF.

By frequency, this clonotype registers medium-sized (0.01 to 0.1%). The V and J genes are TRBV27 and TRBJ2-1; as DNA is missing, the TRBD2 call by TCRdb cannot be tested. The CDR3 is made up of 16 amino acids. Germline V CDR1 and CDR2: MNHEY, SMNVEV (reference sequence). CDR3 in amino acids: CASSTGGASGGNEQFF.

The genes are TRBV27 and TRBJ1-6. The CDR3 loop spans 14 amino acids. Looked up from germline, CDR1 is MNHEY and CDR2 is SMNVEV (reference sequence). The CDR3 reads CASSLQPTNSPLHF.

This chain connects TRBV4-3 to TRBJ2-4; TCRdb returns TRBD2, unconfirmable since there is no DNA. Germline CDR1 reads LGHNA; CDR2 reads YSLEER. CDR3 size: 15 residues. CDR3 protein: CASSQDGGPRNIQYF.

This clonotype counts as medium-sized by frequency. The J gene is TRBJ1-6, the V gene TRBV6-4; with no DNA, the TCRdb D assignment of TRBD1 cannot be verified. This CDR3 region has 11 residues. Per germline, CDR1 MRHNA and CDR2 SNTAGT. CDR3: CASSDGGRLHF.

This clonotype is deemed medium-sized by its frequency. The chain is built from TRBV6-1 and TRBJ1-6. The length of the CDR3 is 16 residues. In germline, CDR1 is MNHNS, CDR2 SASEGT. The CDR3 loop reads CASSGQERSYNSPLHF.

V is TRBV7-2 and J is TRBJ1-5; TCRdb names TRBD1, which stays unverified in the absence of DNA. Per germline, CDR1 SGHTA and CDR2 FQGNSA. The CDR3 is made up of 19 amino acids. CDR3 protein: CASSLGLGNRGWSNQPQHF.

This clonotype is labeled medium-sized (0.01 to 0.1%) based on frequency. The chain couples TRBV29-1 to TRBJ2-7; checking the TCRdb D call of TRBD1 is not possible without DNA. Per the germline V gene, CDR1 is SQVTM and CDR2 is ANQGSEA. CDR3 length: 13 amino acids. The chain's CDR3 is CSVERATGSEQYF.

The chain links TRBV20-1 to TRBJ2-7; no DNA is available, so the TRBD1 call from TCRdb remains unchecked. The germline gives CDR1 DFQATT, CDR2 SNEGSKA (reference sequence). The CDR3 is 14 amino acids. The CDR3 sequence is CSASGTGVSYEQYF.

Considering frequency, this clonotype is medium-sized (0.01 to 0.1%). The chain recombines TRBV27 with TRBJ2-7; without DNA, the TCRdb call of TRBD2 cannot be checked. Germline V gene data show CDR1 as MNHEY and CDR2 as SMNVEV (reference sequence). The CDR3 is made up of 18 amino acids. This CDR3 is CASSPRLLAGTFSYEQYF.

The chain combines TRBV14 with TRBJ2-2. This CDR3 is 14 amino acids long. The germline V gene encodes CDR1 SGHDN and CDR2 FVKESK. CDR3 sequence: CASSQDFGSGELFF. The complete variable domain, with remaining parts taken from reference TRBV14 and TRBJ2-2, reads EAGVTQFPSHSVIEKGQTVTLRCDPISGHDNLYWYRRVMGKEIKFLLHFVKESKQDESGMPNNRFLAERTGGTYSTLKVQPAELEDSGVYFCASSQDFGSGELFFGEGSRLTVL.

V is TRBV6-2 or TRBV6-3 and J is TRBJ1-5; TCRdb proposes TRBD1, but this gene call is untestable without DNA. Per germline, CDR1 MNHEY and CDR2 SVGEGT. This CDR3 contains 17 residues. The CDR3 protein is CASSYGATGFSNQPQHF.

The CDR3 reads CASSEGQVTDTQYF. The genes are TRBV25-1 and TRBJ2-3; TCRdb proposes TRBD1, but this gene call is untestable without DNA. Germline V gives CDR1 MGHDK, CDR2 SYGVNS. The CDR3 totals 14 residues. Supplemented by reference TRBV25-1 and TRBJ2-3, the full variable domain reads EADIYQTPRYLVIGTGKKITLECSQTMGHDKMYWYQQDPGMELHLIHYSYGVNSTEKGDLSSESTVSRIRTEHFPLTLESARPSHTSQYLCASSEGQVTDTQYFGPGTRLTVL.

The rearrangement joins TRBV12-3 or TRBV12-4 to TRBJ2-7; TCRdb's D gene call, TRBD1, goes unchecked for lack of DNA. This CDR3 contains 14 residues. The chain's CDR3 is CASSIWDGSYEQYF.

The J gene is TRBJ2-5, the V gene TRBV27; with no DNA, the TCRdb D assignment of TRBD2 cannot be verified. The CDR3 is 15 amino acids. The V gene's germline CDR1 is MNHEY and CDR2 SMNVEV (reference sequence). CDR3 protein: CASRSGGGFLKTQYF.

This clonotype is identified as medium-sized from frequency. This rearrangement joins TRBV6-5 to TRBJ2-6. Germline CDR1 MNHEY, CDR2 SVGAGI. The CDR3 length is 18 residues. The CDR3 sequence is CASSYYGVSSSGANVLTF.

The V and J genes are TRBV12-3 or TRBV12-4 and TRBJ1-3; the D call of TRBD1 rests on TCRdb alone, since no DNA is present to check it. This CDR3 has 16 residues. The CDR3 here is CASRSWTGSSGNTIYF.

By frequency, this clonotype registers medium-sized. V usage is TRBV6-6 and J usage is TRBJ2-1; the D call from TCRdb, TRBD1, cannot be confirmed without DNA. This CDR3 has 16 amino acids. CDR1 and CDR2 (germline): MNHNY, SVGAGI (reference sequence). The CDR3 region is CASSYSWDRGVNEQFF.

The CDR3 loop is CASSLGGGGAGDTQYF. The V call is TRBV7-2, the J call TRBJ2-3; TCRdb's assignment of TRBD1 cannot be checked, as there is no DNA. Germline CDR1 is SGHTA and CDR2 is FQGNSA. The CDR3 loop spans 16 amino acids.

Considering frequency, this clonotype is medium-sized. This chain connects TRBV19 to TRBJ1-2; TCRdb's D gene call, TRBD1, goes unchecked for lack of DNA. This CDR3 is built from 16 residues. The germline CDR1 and CDR2 sequences are LNHDA and SQIVND (reference sequence). CDR3 sequence: CASSMGQGYFNYGYTF.

The chain links TRBV6-5 to TRBJ2-7; with no DNA, the TCRdb D assignment of TRBD1 cannot be verified. Germline loops: CDR1 MNHEY, CDR2 SVGAGI. The CDR3 is made up of 15 amino acids. CDR3: CASSYFGTLTYEQYF.

This clonotype ranks as medium-sized (0.01 to 0.1%) in terms of frequency. V gene TRBV19 combines with J gene TRBJ1-5. Germline assignment: CDR1 LNHDA and CDR2 SQIVND (reference sequence). The CDR3 totals 16 residues. The CDR3 here is CASDTGYRSGSQPQHF.

The CDR3 loop reads CASSPDRGGKLFF. The chain uses TRBV11-2 and TRBJ1-4; TCRdb names TRBD1, which stays unverified in the absence of DNA. This CDR3 region has 13 residues. The germline V gene has CDR1 SGHAT and CDR2 FQNNGV. Full variable domain (missing parts from reference TRBV11-2 and TRBJ1-4): EAGVAQSPRYKIIEKRQSVAFWCNPISGHATLYWYQQILGQGPKLLIQFQNNGVVDDSQLPKDRFSAERLKGVDSTLKIQPAKLEDSAVYLCASSPDRGGKLFFGSGTQLSVL.

This clonotype is medium-sized by frequency. The rearrangement uses TRBV18 and TRBJ1-2. Germline CDR1 and CDR2: KGHSH and LQKENI. The CDR3 is 13 amino acids. CDR3 region: CASSRTVADGYTF. The variable domain in full, with the rest retrieved from reference TRBV18 and TRBJ1-2, is NAGVMQNPRHLVRRRGQEARLRCSPMKGHSHVYWYRQLPEEGLKFMVYLQKENIIDESGMPKERFSAEFPKEGPSILRIQQVVRGDSAAYFCASSRTVADGYTFGSGTRLTVV.

The chain employs TRBV19 and TRBJ1-1. CDR1 LNHDA and CDR2 SQIVND come from the germline V gene (reference sequence). CDR3 length: 17 amino acids. CDR3 region: CASSIPLFWKLNTEAFF.